One and the same sample provided the 17 T cell receptor beta chains below, sequenced in a study of OX40 agonist ivuxolimab in advanced cancers. Here immunoSEQ multiplex PCR was the method, and the copy in TCRdb shows in-frame clones only, minus some. The sample lists 50,000 to 65,000 clones, about 90% occurring once. The source material was CD4+ or CD8+ T cells sorted from blood, sampled in a trial of the OX40 agonist ivuxolimab. The receptor source for this set is an adult with an advanced solid tumor such as melanoma, head and neck, liver or kidney cancer.

The rearrangement uses TRBV5-1 and TRBJ1-1; TRBD1 aligns across 7 bases. The CDR3 runs to 15 residues. V trimming: 0 bases; J trimming: 4 bases; junction bases outside the gene matches: 6. Germline V gene lookup returns CDR1 SGHRS and CDR2 YFSETQ. CDR3 DNA sequence: TGCGCCAGCAGCTTGGTTACGACAGGGTCCACTGAAGCTTTCTTT. It translates to CASSLVTTGSTEAFF. Full variable domain (outside the CDR3, taken from reference TRBV5-1 and TRBJ1-1): KAGVTQTPRYLIKTRGQQVTLSCSPISGHRSVSWYQQTPGQGLQFLFEYFSETQRNKGNFPGRFSGRQFSNSRSEMNVSTLELGDSALYLCASSLVTTGSTEAFFGQGTRLTVV.

The CDR3 here is CASSPGQGGILAYNEQFF. In DNA, the CDR3 is TGTGCCAGCAGTCCGGGACAGGGGGGTATTTTGGCCTACAATGAGCAGTTCTTC. The gene calls are TRBV6-4 and TRBJ2-1, with 11 bases identical to TRBD1. V dropped 5 bases and J dropped 2; count of bases not matched to a gene: 11. CDR1 MRHNA and CDR2 SNTAGT come from the germline V gene. The CDR3 is 18 amino acids.

The chain links TRBV4-1 to TRBJ1-2, with 8 bases that match TRBD1. The CDR3 consists of 15 residues. CDR1 is MGHRA and CDR2 is YSYEKL in the germline V gene. V was pared by 4 bases and J by 5 bases, with 9 bases of the junction left unmatched. The chain's CDR3 is CASSPSTGDEYGYTF. The CDR3 DNA reads as TGCGCCAGCAGCCCCTCGACAGGGGACGAATATGGCTACACCTTC.

The chain links TRBV7-8 to TRBJ1-4; tentative D call: TRBD1 (6 bases). This CDR3 contains 16 residues. Trimming removed 5 bases at V and 0 bases at J, with 13 bases between. Per the germline V gene, CDR1 is SGHVS and CDR2 is FQNEAQ. The CDR3 protein is CASSIRQDATNEKLFF. In nucleotides, the CDR3 is TGTGCCAGCAGCATACGACAGGACGCAACTAATGAAAAACTGTTTTTT.

CDR3 loop: CAISESRQANTEAFF. CDR3 sequence (DNA): TGTGCCATCAGTGAGTCCAGACAGGCGAACACTGAAGCTTTCTTT. The J gene is TRBJ1-1, the V gene TRBV10-3, with a weak D call TRBD1 (6 bases). CDR3 length equals 15 residues. The ends were cut back, 0 bases at V and 1 base at J, with 9 bases in the middle. In germline, CDR1 is ENHRY, CDR2 SYGVKD.

On this clone: The junction differs from germline at one of its ends, possibly a read error. CDR3 bases: TGTGCCAGCAGCTTAACCCGGGACTCCAACAATGAGCAGTTCTTC. It specifies CASSLTRDSNNEQFF. The chain employs TRBV7-9 and TRBJ2-1; tentatively, D is TRBD2 (6 bases). The CDR3 loop spans 15 amino acids. CDR1 is SEHNR and CDR2 is FQNEAQ in the germline V gene (reference sequence).

Turning to this clone: The junction shows a germline mismatch at one end, possibly a read error. The genes are TRBV10-2 and TRBJ2-1; D gene uncertain. Germline-derived CDR1 and CDR2 are WSHSY and SAAADI. The length of the CDR3 is 14 residues. The CDR3 is CASLEPGSYNEHFF. CDR3 coding DNA: TGCGCCAGCCTCGAACCTGGTAGCTACAATGAGCACTTCTTC.

The chain combines TRBV27 with TRBJ1-4; 7 bases are a match to TRBD1. This CDR3 contains 15 residues. Germline CDR1 and CDR2: MNHEY and SMNVEV (reference sequence). V lost 4 bases and J lost 7; bases outside the gene matches: 9. The CDR3 loop is CASSSIDRVGEKLFF. CDR3 DNA: TGTGCCAGCAGTTCAATCGACAGGGTTGGTGAAAAACTGTTTTTT.

The chain has TRBV5-8 and TRBJ1-5; D may be TRBD1 (5 bases). V lost 4 bases to trimming and J lost 1 base, with 12 bases between them. The germline gives CDR1 SGHTS, CDR2 YDEGEE. The CDR3 consists of 15 residues. CDR3 nucleotide sequence: TGTGCCAGCAGCCACAGGAGGGGAAGCAATCAGCCCCAGCATTTT. Translation: CASSHRRGSNQPQHF.

The J gene is TRBJ2-6, the V gene TRBV2, with TRBD1 identical over 7 bases. This CDR3 is built from 18 residues. Germline CDR1 SNHLY, CDR2 FYNNEI. The V and J ends lost 2 bases and 0 bases, in that order; junction bases with no gene match: 7. CDR3 DNA sequence: TGTGCCAGCAGTGAAAGTGGACAGGCTTTCTCTGGGGCCAACGTCCTGACTTTC. Protein: CASSESGQAFSGANVLTF.

This sequence joins TRBV4-2 and TRBJ2-5, with TRBD2 matching 7 bases. The ends lost 1 base at V and 2 bases at J; junction bases unmatched: 7. This CDR3 spans 16 amino acids. Germline values: CDR1 LGHNA, CDR2 YNFKEQ. The CDR3 loop reads CASSQGPPGGQETQYF. DNA of the CDR3: TGTGCCAGCAGCCAAGGACCCCCGGGAGGTCAAGAGACCCAGTACTTC.

This clone showed up just a few times. The CDR3 here is CASSAPSTRANEKLFF. The CDR3 nucleotides are TGTGCCAGCAGTGCCCCATCGACAAGGGCTAATGAAAAACTGTTTTTT. The chain has TRBV6-1 and TRBJ1-4; unclear D gene. The CDR3 sequence is 16 residues long. CDR1 and CDR2 from the germline V gene are MNHNS and SASEGT. V lost 4 bases to trimming and J lost 3 bases, with 15 bases between them.

The chain recombines TRBV7-2 with TRBJ2-3, with D tentatively TRBD2 (6 bases). The CDR3 spans 16 residues. Looked up from germline, CDR1 is SGHTA and CDR2 is FQGNSA. V was clipped by 1 base and J by 0 bases, with 11 bases between them. The CDR3 bases are TGTGCCAGCAGCTTAGGGGCGGGGTCTAGCACAGATACGCAGTATTTT. This gives the protein CASSLGAGSSTDTQYF.

The CDR3 DNA reads as TGTGCCAGCAGTTACGATAGCAATCAGCCCCAGCATTTT. It is translated as CASSYDSNQPQHF. The rearrangement joins TRBV6-6 to TRBJ1-5; D is undetermined. From germline, CDR1 is MNHNY and CDR2 SVGAGI (reference sequence). V was shortened by 2 bases and J by 0 bases, with 2 bases between the two germline ends. The CDR3 sequence is 13 residues long.

This chain uses TRBV5-1 with TRBJ1-6; the match to TRBD1 covers 7 bases. Germline-derived CDR1 and CDR2 are SGHRS and YFSETQ. V dropped 5 bases and J dropped 0; count of bases not matched to a gene: 8. The CDR3 covers 17 residues. DNA of the CDR3: TGCGCCAGCAGTCCGGGACAGAAAAGCTCCTATAATTCACCCCTCCACTTT. Its translation: CASSPGQKSSYNSPLHF.

This rearrangement joins TRBV11-2 to TRBJ2-2; 9 bases line up with TRBD1. This CDR3 is 16 amino acids long. The junction had 9 bases not matched to a gene; V was cut back by 5 bases and J by 5 bases. Germline V gene lookup returns CDR1 SGHAT and CDR2 FQNNGV. The CDR3 protein is CASSPRTGVRTGELFF. Here the CDR3 DNA reads TGTGCCAGCAGCCCCCGGACAGGGGTGCGGACCGGGGAGCTGTTTTTT.

The chain is built from TRBV6-5 and TRBJ1-1; D possibly corresponds to TRBD1 (6 bases). CDR1 is MNHEY and CDR2 is SVGAGI in the germline V gene. The V end was cut by 7 bases, the J end by 0 bases, with 12 bases between. The CDR3 sequence is 14 residues long. In DNA form, the CDR3 reads TGTGCCAGCACTACGGACAGACTGAACACTGAAGCTTTCTTT. Protein: CASTTDRLNTEAFF.